The sample holds one count of the clone carrying this T cell receptor (beta chain). The data derive from a study of CD8+ T cells in alopecia areata. The overall study: The authors scored treated patients' severity by affected scalp percentage.

Treatment of the sample: oral pan-JAK inhibitor, 5-10 mg twice daily. Extracted from the samples, RNA was reverse transcribed into cDNA to serve as the sequencing template. Produced via immunoSEQ multiplex PCR; TCRdb's table is partial and in-frame only. Among about 200,000 clones listed, roughly 50% were seen once. This clonotype was sampled from a human donor with alopecia areata. The source material was CD4+ T cells sorted from blood, sampled at week 24, from a patient treated with tofacitinib.

CDR3 DNA: TGTGCCAGCAGTTACGAGGGGGGGGGCACAGATACGCAGTATTTT. Residues: CASSYEGGGTDTQYF. The rearrangement uses TRBV6-6 and TRBJ2-3, with D possibly TRBD2 on 7 matching bases. From germline, CDR1 is MNHNY and CDR2 SVGAGI (reference sequence). The V and J ends lost 2 bases and 1 base respectively, with 10 bases between them. The CDR3 runs 15 residues.